This TCR beta chain was captured in a study of T cell repertoires in cytomegalovirus infection. In the study overall: HLA-C-restricted CMV epitopes, recently identified, and well-studied HLA-B-restricted ones were used by the study. TCR beta signatures that were public indicated CMV infection and matching HLA type. Findings and caveats of the study: Cumulated frequencies of public TCR beta families served to identify carriers of CMV plus the relevant HLA. CMV-specific HLA-C-restricted TCR beta clonotypes dominated the ex vivo response.

There are a few counts of this clonotype. What it binds is not known. One entry per CDR3 protein, called by TCRdb with MiXCR from the reads. This sample has a few hundred thousand distinct CDR3 sequences, with 33% found just once. This sample comprised cultured PBMCs, obtained from culture after CMV antigen stimulation. The TCR originated in a human donor in good health (CMV status not recorded). Some clones in this sample may be carry-over from other donors' samples.

In DNA, the CDR3 is TGTGCCAGTACTAGGGACAGGGCCCGACCTGAAGCTTTCTTT. Translating it yields CASTRDRARPEAFF. The chain combines TRBV19 with TRBJ1-1; 9 nucleotides match TRBD1. J gave up 6 bases and V 7 bases, and 9 bases lay outside the gene matches. Germline V gene sequence: CDR1 LNHDA, CDR2 SQIVND (reference sequence). CDR3 length equals 14 residues.